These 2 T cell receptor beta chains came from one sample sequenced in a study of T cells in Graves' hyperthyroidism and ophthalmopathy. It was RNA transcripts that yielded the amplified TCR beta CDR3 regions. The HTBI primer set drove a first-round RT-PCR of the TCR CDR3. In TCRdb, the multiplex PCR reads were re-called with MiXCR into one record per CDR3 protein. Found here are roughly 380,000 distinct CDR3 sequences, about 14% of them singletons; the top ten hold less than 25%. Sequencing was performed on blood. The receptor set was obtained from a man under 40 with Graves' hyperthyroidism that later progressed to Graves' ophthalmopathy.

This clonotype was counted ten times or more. The CDR3 DNA sequence: TGCAGTGCAGGGGACAGATCTTCCTACGAGCAGTACTTC. Protein sequence: CSAGDRSSYEQYF. This chain connects TRBV20-1 to TRBJ2-7, with TRBD1 matching 7 bases. Germline assignment: CDR1 DFQATT and CDR2 SNEGSKA (reference sequence). Trimming cost V 6 bases and J 1 base; bases outside gene matches: 6. This CDR3 contains 13 residues.

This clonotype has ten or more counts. The CDR3 DNA follows: TGTGCCAGCAGCGGAGGACAGGGGTATCAGACAGATACGCAGTATTTT. Its translation: CASSGGQGYQTDTQYF. The chain employs TRBV11-2 and TRBJ2-3; TRBD1 aligns across 9 bases. Germline assignment: CDR1 SGHAT and CDR2 FQNNGV. The CDR3 contains 16 residues. V shed 5 bases, J shed 3 bases, and the junction held 9 bases outside the gene matches.